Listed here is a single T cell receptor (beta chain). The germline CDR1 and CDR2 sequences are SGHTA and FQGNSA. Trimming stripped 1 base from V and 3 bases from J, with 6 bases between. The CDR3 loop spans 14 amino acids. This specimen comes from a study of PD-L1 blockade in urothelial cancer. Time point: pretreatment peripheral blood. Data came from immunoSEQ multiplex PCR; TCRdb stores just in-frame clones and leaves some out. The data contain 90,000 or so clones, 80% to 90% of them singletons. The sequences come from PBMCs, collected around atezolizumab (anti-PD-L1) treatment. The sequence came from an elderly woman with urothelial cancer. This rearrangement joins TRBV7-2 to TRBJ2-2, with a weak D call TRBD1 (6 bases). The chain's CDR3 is CASSLGQDTGELFF. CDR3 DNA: TGTGCCAGCAGCTTAGGACAGGACACCGGGGAGCTGTTTTTT.